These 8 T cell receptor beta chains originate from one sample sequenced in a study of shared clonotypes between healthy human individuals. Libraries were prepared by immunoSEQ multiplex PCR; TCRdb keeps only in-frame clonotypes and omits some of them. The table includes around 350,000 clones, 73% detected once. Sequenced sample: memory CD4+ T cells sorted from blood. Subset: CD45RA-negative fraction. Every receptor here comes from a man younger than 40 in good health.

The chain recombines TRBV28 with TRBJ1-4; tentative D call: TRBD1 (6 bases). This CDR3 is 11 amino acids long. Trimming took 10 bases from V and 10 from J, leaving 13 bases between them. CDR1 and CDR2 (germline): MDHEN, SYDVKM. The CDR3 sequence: CATLEGGKLFF. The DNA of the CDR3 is TGTGCCACCCTGGAGGGGGGAAAACTGTTTTTT. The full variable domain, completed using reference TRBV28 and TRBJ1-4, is DVKVTQSSRYLVKRTGEKVFLECVQDMDHENMFWYRQDPGLGLRLIYFSYDVKMKEKGDIPEGYSVSREKKERFSLILESASTNQTSMYLCATLEGGKLFFGSGTQLSVL.

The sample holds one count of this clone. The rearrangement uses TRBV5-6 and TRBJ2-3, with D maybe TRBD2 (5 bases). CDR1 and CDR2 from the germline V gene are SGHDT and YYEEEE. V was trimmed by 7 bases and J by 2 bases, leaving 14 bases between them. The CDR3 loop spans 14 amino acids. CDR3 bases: TGTGCCAGCTTGCCTAGCCCCTTCACAGATACGCAGTATTTT. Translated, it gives CASLPSPFTDTQYF. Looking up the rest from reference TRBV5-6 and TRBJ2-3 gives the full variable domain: DAGVTQSPTHLIKTRGQQVTLRCSPKSGHDTVSWYQQALGQGPQFIFQYYEEEERQRGNFPDRFSGHQFPNYSSELNVNALLLGDSALYLCASLPSPFTDTQYFGPGTRLTVL.

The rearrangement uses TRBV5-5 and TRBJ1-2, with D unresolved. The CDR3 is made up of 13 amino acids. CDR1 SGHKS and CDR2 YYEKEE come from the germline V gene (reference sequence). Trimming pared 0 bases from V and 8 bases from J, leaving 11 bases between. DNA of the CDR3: TGTGCCAGCAGCTTGGGGGCCGGACGAGGCTACACCTTC. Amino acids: CASSLGAGRGYTF.

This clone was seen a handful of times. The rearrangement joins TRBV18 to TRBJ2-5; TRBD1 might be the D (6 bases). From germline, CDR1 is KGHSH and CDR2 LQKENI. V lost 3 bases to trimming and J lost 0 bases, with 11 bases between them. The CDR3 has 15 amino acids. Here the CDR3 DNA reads TGTGCCAGCTCACCTGATACAGGGTACCAAGAGACCCAGTACTTC. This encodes CASSPDTGYQETQYF.

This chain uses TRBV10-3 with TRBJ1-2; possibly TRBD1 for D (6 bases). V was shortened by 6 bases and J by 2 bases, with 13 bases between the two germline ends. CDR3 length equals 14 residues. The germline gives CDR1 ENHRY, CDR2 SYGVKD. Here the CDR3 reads CAIRDQGYNYGYTF. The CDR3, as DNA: TGTGCCATCAGGGACCAGGGGTACAACTATGGCTACACCTTC.

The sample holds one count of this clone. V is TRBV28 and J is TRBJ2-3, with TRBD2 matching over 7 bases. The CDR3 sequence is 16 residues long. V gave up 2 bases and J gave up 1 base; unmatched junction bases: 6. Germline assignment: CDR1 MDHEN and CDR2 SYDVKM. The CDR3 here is CASSLGAGAGTDTQYF. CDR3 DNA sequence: TGTGCCAGCAGTTTAGGGGCGGGAGCCGGCACAGATACGCAGTATTTT.

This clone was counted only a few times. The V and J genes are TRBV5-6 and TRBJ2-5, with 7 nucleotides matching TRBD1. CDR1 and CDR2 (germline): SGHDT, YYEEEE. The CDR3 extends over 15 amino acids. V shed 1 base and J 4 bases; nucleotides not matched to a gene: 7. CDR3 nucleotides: TGTGCCAGCAGCTTGACAGGGGCCCCCCGAGAGACCCAGTACTTC. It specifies CASSLTGAPRETQYF.

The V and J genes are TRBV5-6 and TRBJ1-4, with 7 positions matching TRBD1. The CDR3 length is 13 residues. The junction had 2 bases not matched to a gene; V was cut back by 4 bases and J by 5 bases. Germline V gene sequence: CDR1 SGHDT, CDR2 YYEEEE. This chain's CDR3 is CASSLGQNEKLFF. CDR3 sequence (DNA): TGTGCCAGCAGCCTGGGACAGAATGAAAAACTGTTTTTT.